The 8 T cell receptor beta chains in this list originate from one sample, sequenced in a study of OX40 agonist ivuxolimab in advanced cancers. Only in-frame clones appear in the TCRdb table, and some are missing; sequencing was by immunoSEQ multiplex PCR. The table includes tens of thousands of clones, roughly 86% detected once. Sequencing used CD4+ or CD8+ T cells sorted from blood, obtained in a trial of the OX40 agonist ivuxolimab. Receptors were obtained from an adult with an advanced solid tumor such as melanoma, head and neck, liver or kidney cancer.

This rearrangement joins TRBV30 to TRBJ2-7; the D is unclear. Between the trimmed V and J ends, which lost 2 bases and 4 bases, there was a span of 9 bases. The CDR3 runs 12 residues. Germline V gene sequence: CDR1 GTSNPN, CDR2 SVGIG (reference sequence). The CDR3 DNA reads TGTGCCTGGAGTAGAACGGAATACGAGCAGTACTTC. This encodes CAWSRTEYEQYF.

The rearrangement uses TRBV15 and TRBJ2-2, with 8 bases that match TRBD2. CDR1 and CDR2 (germline): LNHNV, YYDKDF (reference sequence). The CDR3 runs to 17 residues. Trimming cost V 3 bases and J 2 bases; bases outside gene matches: 8. CDR3 sequence: CATSSNRGGLNTGELFF. DNA of the CDR3: TGTGCCACCAGCAGTAACCGGGGGGGCTTAAACACCGGGGAGCTGTTTTTT. The full variable domain, completed using reference TRBV15 and TRBJ2-2, is DAMVIQNPRYQVTQFGKPVTLSCSQTLNHNVMYWYQQKSSQAPKLLFHYYDKDFNNEADTPDNFQSRRPNTSFCFLDIRSPGLGDTAMYLCATSSNRGGLNTGELFFGEGSRLTVL.

The chain joins TRBV6-1 to TRBJ1-2, with 9 bases matching TRBD1. CDR3 length: 15 residues. The V gene end was trimmed by 2 bases and the J gene end by 0 bases; junction bases not matched to a gene: 1. The germline CDR1 and CDR2 sequences are MNHNS and SASEGT. CDR3 protein: CASSEWTGANYGYTF. The CDR3 DNA reads TGTGCCAGCAGTGAATGGACAGGGGCTAACTATGGCTACACCTTC.

The gene calls are TRBV7-6 and TRBJ2-3; no clear D gene. This CDR3 has 12 amino acids. Germline values: CDR1 SGHVS, CDR2 FNYEAQ. Trimming removed 5 bases at V and 3 bases at J, with 6 bases between. The CDR3 sequence: CASSPGTDTQYF. For the CDR3, the DNA is TGTGCCAGCAGCCCCGGGACAGATACGCAGTATTTT.

The rearrangement joins TRBV2 to TRBJ2-2, with D maybe TRBD2 (6 bases). V lost 3 bases and J 5 bases, leaving 10 bases between the germline ends. Per the germline V gene, CDR1 is SNHLY and CDR2 is FYNNEI. The CDR3 has 14 residues. This chain's CDR3 is CASSDRLATGELFF. The CDR3, as DNA: TGTGCCAGCAGTGACCGTCTAGCGACCGGGGAGCTGTTTTTT.

The genes are TRBV2 and TRBJ1-6; perhaps TRBD1 as D (5 bases). With 6 bases removed from V and 8 bases from J, the gap between germline ends came to 8 bases. CDR1 is SNHLY, CDR2 FYNNEI, per germline. CDR3 length equals 12 residues. In nucleotides, the CDR3 is TGTGCCAGCAGACGGGGGGATTCACCCCTCCACTTT. Its protein is CASRRGDSPLHF.

The gene calls are TRBV2 and TRBJ2-7; possibly TRBD2 for D (6 bases). V shed 3 bases and J shed 5 bases, with 11 bases lying between them. Germline V gene data show CDR1 as SNHLY and CDR2 as FYNNEI. The CDR3 is 13 residues long. Written as DNA, the CDR3 is TGTGCCAGCAGTGAGCAGGGCGGGGACGAGCAGTACTTC. It specifies CASSEQGGDEQYF. Together with reference TRBV2 and TRBJ2-7, the CDR3 gives the full variable domain: EPEVTQTPSHQVTQMGQEVILRCVPISNHLYFYWYRQILGQKVEFLVSFYNNEISEKSEIFDDQFSVERPDGSNFTLKIRSTKLEDSAMYFCASSEQGGDEQYFGPGTRLTVT.

J is TRBJ2-3 and V is TRBV7-3, with TRBD2 matching 11 bases. The CDR3 loop spans 18 amino acids. Germline V CDR1 and CDR2: SGHTA, FQGTGA. V shed 0 bases and J 2 bases; nucleotides not matched to a gene: 7. CDR3 amino acids: CASSLTGASGRITDTQYF. The CDR3 DNA reads as TGTGCCAGCAGCTTAACGGGGGCTAGCGGGAGGATCACAGATACGCAGTATTTT.